These T cell receptor beta chains were read from a single sample in a study of spatial heterogeneity in lung cancer. Using its own MiXCR run on the 5' RACE reads, TCRdb lists one record per CDR3 protein. Here the sample spans fewer than 7,000 distinct CDR3 sequences, over 12% being singletons. Sequenced here: lung tumor tissue, sampled at surgery. The receptors shown here come from a male donor with early-stage non-small cell lung cancer. The CDR3 runs from the conserved cysteine through the conserved F or W.

j_call v_call cdr3_aa
TRBJ2-7 TRBV3-1 CASSQRLGLLGQYF
TRBJ2-1 TRBV2 CASSDNGYNEQFF
TRBJ2-3 TRBV6-2/TRBV6-3 CASSYGVAADTQYF
TRBJ2-3 TRBV28 CASSSGTGVDTQYF
TRBJ2-1 TRBV29-1 CSVLRRDEQFF
TRBJ2-4 TRBV7-9 CASSLVLGPKNIQYF
TRBJ2-2 TRBV2 CASSVTGELFF
TRBJ2-3 TRBV7-9 CASSPHTRDTQYF
TRBJ1-2 TRBV15 CATRLSGGGDYGYTF
TRBJ1-2 TRBV20-1 CSARDLGALRSYGYTF
TRBJ2-1 TRBV7-2 CASSLDPKLAGEQFF
TRBJ2-7 TRBV6-5 CASRGTVSYEQYF
TRBJ1-4 TRBV7-2 CASSSSGTGYREKLFF
TRBJ2-7 TRBV7-9 CASSPGPNRENEQYF
TRBJ1-1 TRBV15 CATSRDTGSAEAFF
TRBJ2-2 TRBV6-6 CASSYPARQGVATGELFF
TRBJ2-5 TRBV6-1 CASSEMAGGQTQYF
TRBJ2-3 TRBV20-1 CSADGTSGRTPDTQYF
TRBJ1-1 TRBV5-6 CASSLVDRDGAFF
TRBJ1-6 TRBV11-2 CASSGRDSPLHF
TRBJ1-1 TRBV30 CAWSTKGTEAFF
TRBJ2-7 TRBV29-1 CSVDGQGVDEQYF
TRBJ1-5 TRBV3-1 CASSQEMGPQHF
TRBJ1-4 TRBV12-3/TRBV12-4 CASSPQTVPNGGLFF
TRBJ2-2 TRBV20-1 CSARRSGDTGELFF
TRBJ2-1 TRBV11-2 CASSFRTSQYNEQFF
TRBJ1-3 TRBV7-2 CASSLERNTIYF
TRBJ2-7 TRBV19 CATPCPKVIEQYF
TRBJ2-2 TRBV6-1 CASAFPGELFF
TRBJ1-5 TRBV19 CASSIGVGGNQPQHF
TRBJ1-2 TRBV6-1 CASSEIIKTANYGYTF
TRBJ2-1 TRBV5-1 CASSIGVTRYNEQFF
TRBJ1-4 TRBV7-9 CASSLWVKGDEKLFF
TRBJ1-2 TRBV20-1 CSARAAEGYGYTF
TRBJ1-5 TRBV12-5 CASGSGAAQPQHF
TRBJ2-1 TRBV15 CATSSRSVGQGAVEFF
TRBJ2-1 TRBV18 CASSPKSQGFYNEQFF
TRBJ1-1 TRBV6-1 CASSDGGLNTEAFF
TRBJ2-3 TRBV25-1 CASIEGQSSTDTQYF
TRBJ2-7 TRBV25-1 CASLPGGIRSVQYF
TRBJ1-5 TRBV20-1 CSASDRFSNQPQHF
TRBJ1-4 TRBV12-3/TRBV12-4 CASSLDPGAANEKLFF
TRBJ2-5 TRBV5-1 CASSLARMETQYF
TRBJ1-3 TRBV5-8 CASSLGVSGNTIYF
TRBJ2-7 TRBV20-1 CSARVERVGYEQYF
TRBJ1-4 TRBV7-9 CASSILRGQAEKLFF
TRBJ2-1 TRBV6-5 CASSFYPSGSRNEQFF
TRBJ1-1 TRBV20-1 CSASIQVNTEAFF
TRBJ1-4 TRBV12-3/TRBV12-4 CASTLRGSSNEKLFF
TRBJ2-3 TRBV12-3/TRBV12-4 CASSLERTDTQYF